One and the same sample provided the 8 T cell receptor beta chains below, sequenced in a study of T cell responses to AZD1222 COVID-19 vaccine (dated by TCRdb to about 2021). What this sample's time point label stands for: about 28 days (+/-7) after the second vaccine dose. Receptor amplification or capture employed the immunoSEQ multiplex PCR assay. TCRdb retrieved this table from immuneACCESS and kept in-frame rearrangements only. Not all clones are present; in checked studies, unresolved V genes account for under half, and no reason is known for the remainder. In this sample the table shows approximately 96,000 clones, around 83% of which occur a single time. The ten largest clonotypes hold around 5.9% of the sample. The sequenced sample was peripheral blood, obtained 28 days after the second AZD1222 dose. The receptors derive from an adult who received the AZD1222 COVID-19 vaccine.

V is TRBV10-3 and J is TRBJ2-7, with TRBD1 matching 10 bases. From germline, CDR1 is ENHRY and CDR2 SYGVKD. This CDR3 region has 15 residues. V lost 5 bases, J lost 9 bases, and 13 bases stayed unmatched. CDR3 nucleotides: TGTGCCATCAGTCCCACCAAGGGGACAGGGGAGGGGCAGTACTTC. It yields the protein CAISPTKGTGEGQYF.

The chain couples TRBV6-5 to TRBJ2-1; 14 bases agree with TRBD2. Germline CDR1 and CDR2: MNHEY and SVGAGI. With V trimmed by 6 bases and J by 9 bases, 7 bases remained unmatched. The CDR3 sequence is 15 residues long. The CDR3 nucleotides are TGTGCCAGCAGGATGACTAGCGGGGGGGATCGTGAGCAGTTCTTC. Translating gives CASRMTSGGDREQFF.

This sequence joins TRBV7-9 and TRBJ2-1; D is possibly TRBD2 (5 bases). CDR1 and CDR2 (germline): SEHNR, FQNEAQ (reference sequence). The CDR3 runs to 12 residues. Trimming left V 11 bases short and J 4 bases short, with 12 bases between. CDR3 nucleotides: TGTGCCGCCAGTCGGGGATACAATGAGCAGTTCTTC. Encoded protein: CAASRGYNEQFF. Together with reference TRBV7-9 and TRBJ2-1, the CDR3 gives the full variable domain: DTGVSQNPRHKITKRGQNVTFRCDPISEHNRLYWYRQTLGQGPEFLTYFQNEAQLEKSRLLSDRFSAERPKGSFSTLEIQRTEQGDSAMYLCAASRGYNEQFFGPGTRLTVL.

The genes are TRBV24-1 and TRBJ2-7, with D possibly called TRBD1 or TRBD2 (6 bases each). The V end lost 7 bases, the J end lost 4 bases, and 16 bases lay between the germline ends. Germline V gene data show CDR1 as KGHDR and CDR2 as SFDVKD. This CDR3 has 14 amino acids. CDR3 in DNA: TGTGCCACCAGGGAGAAAGGGGGGCCGTACGAGCAGTACTTC. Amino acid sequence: CATREKGGPYEQYF.

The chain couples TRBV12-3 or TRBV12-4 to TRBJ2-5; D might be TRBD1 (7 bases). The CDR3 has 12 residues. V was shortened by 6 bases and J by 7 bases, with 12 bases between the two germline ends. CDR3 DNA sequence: TGTGCCAGCAGCAGGGGGGAAGGGACCCAGTACTTC. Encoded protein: CASSRGEGTQYF.

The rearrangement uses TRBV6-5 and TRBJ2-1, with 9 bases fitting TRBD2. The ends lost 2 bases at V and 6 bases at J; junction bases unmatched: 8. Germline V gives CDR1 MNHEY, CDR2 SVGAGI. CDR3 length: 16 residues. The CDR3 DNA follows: TGTGCCAGCAGTTACCCGAGGGGCGGGGGGGCCAATGAGCAGTTCTTC. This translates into CASSYPRGGGANEQFF.

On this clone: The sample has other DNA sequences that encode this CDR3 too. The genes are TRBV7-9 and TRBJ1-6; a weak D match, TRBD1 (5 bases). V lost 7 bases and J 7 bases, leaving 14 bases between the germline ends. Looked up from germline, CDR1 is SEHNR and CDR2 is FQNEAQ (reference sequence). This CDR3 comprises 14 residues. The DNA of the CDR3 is TGTGCCAGCAACCCCGGGACCGACAATTCACCCCTCCACTTT. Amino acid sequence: CASNPGTDNSPLHF.

The CDR3 reads CASSPPAAFYGYTF. In DNA form, the CDR3 reads TGTGCCAGCAGCCCCCCGGCAGCCTTCTATGGCTACACCTTC. The chain has TRBV28 and TRBJ1-2; D remains unclear. The length of the CDR3 is 14 residues. V lost 6 bases and J 4 bases, leaving 15 bases between the germline ends. CDR1 and CDR2 (germline): MDHEN, SYDVKM.